This T cell receptor beta chain was retrieved from a study of tumor and adjacent non-tumor tissue in lung cancer. Background on the study: Each sample yielded around 4 million productive TCRbeta reads on average. Notes on the study in general: Tumor repertoires had a smaller top 100 clone share than normal lung.

TCRbeta libraries were built with three rounds of nested PCR, modified from ARM-PCR. TCRdb reprocessed the multiplex PCR reads with MiXCR, giving one entry per CDR3 protein. The data hold roughly 74,000 distinct CDR3 sequences, with over 65% observed a single time. Looked up from germline, CDR1 is MNHEY and CDR2 is SVGEGT. CDR3 size: 13 residues. No cell sorting was done before RNA was extracted from the tissue. This non-tumor lung sample came from over 3 cm beyond the tumor edge. To note about this clonotype: Its target is not known. One junction end disagrees with the germline gene, perhaps due to a read error.

The clonotype originates from a man in his 70s with non-small cell lung cancer. Material for sequencing was distant non-tumor lung tissue. This chain joins TRBV6-2 or TRBV6-3 and TRBJ1-5; D unclear. CDR3 sequence (DNA): TGTGCCCGCAGATATGGGGAGAATCAGCTCCAGCATTTT. It codes for CARRYGENQLQHF.